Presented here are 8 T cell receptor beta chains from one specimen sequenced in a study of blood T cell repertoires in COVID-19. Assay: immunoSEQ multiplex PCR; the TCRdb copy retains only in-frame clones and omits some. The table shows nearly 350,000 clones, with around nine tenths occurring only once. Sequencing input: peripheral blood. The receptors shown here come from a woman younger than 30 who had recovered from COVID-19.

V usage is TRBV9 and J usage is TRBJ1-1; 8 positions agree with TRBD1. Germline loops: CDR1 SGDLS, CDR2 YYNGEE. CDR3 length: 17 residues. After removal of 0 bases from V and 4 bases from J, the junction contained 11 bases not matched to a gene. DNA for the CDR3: TGTGCCAGCAGCGTAGCGGGGGGCAGGGGGCCGGGCACTGAAGCTTTCTTT. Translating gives CASSVAGGRGPGTEAFF.

The DNA of the CDR3 is TGTGCCAGCAGCGCGCTGCTTAACACCGGGGAGCTGTTTTTT. Protein: CASSALLNTGELFF. The chain is built from TRBV7-8 and TRBJ2-2; D remains ambiguous. V was clipped by 5 bases and J by 2 bases, with 9 bases between them. The CDR3 has 14 amino acids. Germline assignment: CDR1 SGHVS and CDR2 FQNEAQ.

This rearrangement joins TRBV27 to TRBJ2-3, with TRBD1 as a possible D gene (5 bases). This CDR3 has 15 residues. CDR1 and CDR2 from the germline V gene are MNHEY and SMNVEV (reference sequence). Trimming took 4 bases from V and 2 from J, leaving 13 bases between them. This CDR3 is CASSSGRPSTDTQYF. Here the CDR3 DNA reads TGTGCCAGCAGTTCAGGGCGCCCGTCCACAGATACGCAGTATTTT.

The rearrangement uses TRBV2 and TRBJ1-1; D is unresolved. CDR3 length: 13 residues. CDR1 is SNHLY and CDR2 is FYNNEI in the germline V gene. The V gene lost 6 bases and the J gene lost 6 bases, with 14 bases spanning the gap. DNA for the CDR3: TGTGCCAGCAGGGGAGAGGTCGGCGCTGAAGCTTTCTTT. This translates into CASRGEVGAEAFF.

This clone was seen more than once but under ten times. The CDR3 nucleotides read TGCGCCAGCAGCTTGGCCCCAGGCCTATATGAAAAACTGTTTTTT. Translating it yields CASSLAPGLYEKLFF. V usage is TRBV5-1 and J usage is TRBJ1-4; no definite D call. Germline-derived CDR1 and CDR2 are SGHRS and YFSETQ. CDR3 length: 15 residues. V dropped 0 bases and J dropped 6 bases, with 12 bases sitting between them. The complete variable domain, with remaining parts taken from reference TRBV5-1 and TRBJ1-4, reads KAGVTQTPRYLIKTRGQQVTLSCSPISGHRSVSWYQQTPGQGLQFLFEYFSETQRNKGNFPGRFSGRQFSNSRSEMNVSTLELGDSALYLCASSLAPGLYEKLFFGSGTQLSVL.

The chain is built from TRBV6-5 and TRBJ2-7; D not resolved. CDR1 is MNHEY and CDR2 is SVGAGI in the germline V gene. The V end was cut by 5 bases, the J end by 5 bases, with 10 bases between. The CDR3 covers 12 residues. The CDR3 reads CASSPTSHEQYV. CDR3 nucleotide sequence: TGTGCCAGCAGTCCCACATCCCACGAGCAGTACGTC.

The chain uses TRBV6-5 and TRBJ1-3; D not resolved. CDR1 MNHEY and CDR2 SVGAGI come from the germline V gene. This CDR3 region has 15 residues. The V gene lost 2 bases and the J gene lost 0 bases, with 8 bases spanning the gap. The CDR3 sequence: CASSYRQYSGNTIYF. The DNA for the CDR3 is TGTGCCAGCAGTTACCGACAATACTCTGGAAACACCATATATTTT.

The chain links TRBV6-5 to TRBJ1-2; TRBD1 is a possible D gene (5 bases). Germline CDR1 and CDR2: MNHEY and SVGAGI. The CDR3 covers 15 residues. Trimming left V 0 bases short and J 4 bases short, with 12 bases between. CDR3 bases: TGTGCCAGCAGTTACTCAAGGGGCGCCTCCTATGGCTACACCTTC. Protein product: CASSYSRGASYGYTF.